One and the same sample provided the 15 T cell receptor beta chains below, sequenced in a study of blood T cell repertoires in COVID-19. The protocol was immunoSEQ multiplex PCR, while the TCRdb copy is restricted to in-frame clones and leaves out a portion. The data contain almost 200,000 clones, just under 85% of them singletons. The sample comprised peripheral blood. The receptors shown here come from a man between 60 and 75 years old with COVID-19, enrolled during active disease.

The chain couples TRBV28 to TRBJ2-1; D uncertain. CDR3 length equals 16 residues. Trimming pared 2 bases from V and 6 bases from J, leaving 17 bases between. Germline assignment: CDR1 MDHEN and CDR2 SYDVKM. This CDR3 reads CASSLNPDHFTNEQFF. The CDR3 bases are TGTGCCAGCAGTTTAAATCCAGATCATTTTACCAATGAGCAGTTCTTC.

The rearrangement links TRBV30 to TRBJ2-2; 9 nucleotides align to TRBD1. Germline V gene data show CDR1 as GTSNPN and CDR2 as SVGIG (reference sequence). V was pared by 2 bases and J by 6 bases, with 4 bases of the junction left unmatched. The CDR3 contains 14 residues. CDR3 coding DNA: TGTGCCTGGAGTTCCGGGACAGGGTCCGGGGAGCTGTTTTTT. This sequence encodes CAWSSGTGSGELFF. The full variable domain, rest sourced from reference TRBV30 and TRBJ2-2, is SQTIHQWPATLVQPVGSPLSLECTVEGTSNPNLYWYRQAAGRGLQLLFYSVGIGQISSEVPQNLSASRPQDRQFILSSKKLLLSDSGFYLCAWSSGTGSGELFFGEGSRLTVL.

The CDR3 sequence: CASSQELSSYEQYF. The CDR3 DNA reads TGTGCCAGCAGCCAAGAACTAAGCTCCTACGAGCAGTACTTC. The chain is built from TRBV3-1 (or the pseudogene TRBV3-2) and TRBJ2-7; D remains ambiguous. CDR3 size: 14 residues. CDR1 is LGHDT, CDR2 YNNKEL, per germline (reference sequence). V lost 0 bases and J 0 bases, leaving 6 bases between the germline ends.

This clone was seen more than once but under ten times. V usage is TRBV7-9 and J usage is TRBJ2-1; D is perhaps TRBD2 (6 bases). CDR3 length: 12 residues. CDR1 is SEHNR, CDR2 FQNEAQ, per germline (reference sequence). Trimming shortened V by 1 base and J by 8 bases, and 6 bases separated the two germline ends. The CDR3 spells CASSLGGDEQFF. CDR3 coding DNA: TGTGCCAGCAGCTTAGGCGGGGATGAGCAGTTCTTC.

The genes are TRBV3-1 (or the pseudogene TRBV3-2) and TRBJ1-1; D is possibly TRBD1 (5 bases). V was shortened by 4 bases and J by 11 bases, with 17 bases between the two germline ends. The CDR3 runs 13 residues. The germline V gene has CDR1 LGHDT and CDR2 YNNKEL (reference sequence). The CDR3 protein is CASSPAAGRRAFF. In DNA, the CDR3 is TGTGCCAGCAGCCCCGCGGCGGGGCGGAGGGCTTTCTTT.

The chain combines TRBV9 with TRBJ1-1; weak D call: TRBD1 (5 bases). The CDR3 spans 15 residues. Germline V gene data show CDR1 as SGDLS and CDR2 as YYNGEE. The ends were cut back, 3 bases at V and 0 bases at J, with 12 bases in the middle. The CDR3 region is CASSGNRTLNTEAFF. The CDR3 DNA reads as TGTGCCAGCAGCGGAAACAGGACCCTGAACACTGAAGCTTTCTTT.

The chain employs TRBV15 and TRBJ1-2; D uncertain. V gave up 1 base and J gave up 7 bases, with 16 bases separating them. The CDR3 has 15 amino acids. CDR1 and CDR2 (germline): LNHNV, YYDKDF (reference sequence). Here the CDR3 reads CATSRGTPTAGGYTF. CDR3 DNA: TGTGCCACCAGCAGAGGTACCCCCACTGCCGGTGGCTACACCTTC.

The V gene is TRBV9, the J gene TRBJ1-5; 9 positions agree with TRBD1. The CDR3 is 15 residues long. Trimming cost V 3 bases and J 3 bases; bases outside gene matches: 4. CDR1 and CDR2 from the germline V gene are SGDLS and YYNGEE. The CDR3 DNA follows: TGTGCCAGCAGCGGGGGACAGGGTCTCAATCAGCCCCAGCATTTT. This translates into CASSGGQGLNQPQHF. The full variable domain, rest sourced from reference TRBV9 and TRBJ1-5, is DSGVTQTPKHLITATGQRVTLRCSPRSGDLSVYWYQQSLDQGLQFLIQYYNGEERAKGNILERFSAQQFPDLHSELNLSSLELGDSALYFCASSGGQGLNQPQHFGDGTRLSIL.

Here the CDR3 DNA reads TGTGCCAGACGACAGTCGACGTACAATGAGCAGTTCTTC. It yields the protein CARRQSTYNEQFF. This chain uses TRBV2 with TRBJ2-1; weak D call: TRBD1 (5 bases). The CDR3 is made up of 13 amino acids. Trimming shortened V by 9 bases and J by 4 bases, and 13 bases separated the two germline ends. Per the germline V gene, CDR1 is SNHLY and CDR2 is FYNNEI.

This chain connects TRBV6-1 to TRBJ2-1; tentative D call: TRBD1 (5 bases). This CDR3 contains 15 residues. V was pared by 2 bases and J by 0 bases, with 8 bases between. Germline CDR1 is MNHNS and CDR2 is SASEGT. CDR3 residues: CASSESQGSYNEQFF. CDR3 DNA: TGTGCCAGCAGTGAATCCCAGGGCTCCTACAATGAGCAGTTCTTC.

The rearrangement links TRBV11-2 to TRBJ1-1; the match to TRBD1 covers 9 bases. V lost 5 bases to trimming and J lost 1 base; unmatched junction nucleotides: 2. Germline CDR1 reads SGHAT; CDR2 reads FQNNGV. The CDR3 runs 14 residues. CDR3 in amino acids: CASSVDRGNTEAFF. CDR3 bases: TGTGCCAGCAGCGTGGACAGGGGGAACACTGAAGCTTTCTTT.

This chain joins TRBV10-3 and TRBJ1-3; D remains ambiguous. Germline-derived CDR1 and CDR2 are ENHRY and SYGVKD. CDR3 length: 13 residues. V lost 3 bases and J lost 0, with 3 bases in between. The CDR3 nucleotides are TGTGCCATCAGTGACAGCTCTGGAAACACCATATATTTT. Translating gives CAISDSSGNTIYF.

This clone was seen a handful of times. This rearrangement joins TRBV5-4 to TRBJ1-6; perhaps TRBD1 as D (5 bases). CDR1 and CDR2 from the germline V gene are SGHNT and YYREEE (reference sequence). The ends were cut back, 3 bases at V and 8 bases at J, with 9 bases in the middle. The CDR3 is 13 amino acids. CDR3 residues: CASSSRGDSPLHF. DNA of the CDR3: TGTGCCAGCAGCTCTAGGGGCGATTCACCCCTCCACTTT.

This clone turned up a few times. This chain joins TRBV6-1 and TRBJ1-2; 7 positions agree with TRBD1. This CDR3 is 15 amino acids long. V lost 0 bases to trimming and J lost 4 bases; unmatched junction nucleotides: 5. Germline values: CDR1 MNHNS, CDR2 SASEGT. The CDR3 loop is CASSEATGKSYGYTF. CDR3 nucleotides: TGTGCCAGCAGTGAAGCGACAGGGAAATCCTATGGCTACACCTTC.

This rearrangement joins TRBV29-1 to TRBJ1-1; D gene uncertain. This CDR3 comprises 13 residues. Germline V gives CDR1 SQVTM, CDR2 ANQGSEA. V was clipped by 7 bases and J by 1 base, with 13 bases between them. CDR3 sequence reads: CSAAPLRNTEAFF. As DNA, the CDR3 is TGCAGCGCCGCCCCCCTAAGGAACACTGAAGCTTTCTTT.